Reported below is one TCR beta chain. Generated by immunoSEQ multiplex PCR, the TCRdb table keeps only in-frame clones and is missing some. Found here are hundreds of thousands of clones, about 90% of them singletons; the top ten hold under 0.01%. The source of the sample is a study of shared T cell receptors in the human thymus. The germline CDR1 and CDR2 sequences are SGDLS and YYNGEE. This CDR3 contains 15 residues. The V and J ends lost 2 bases and 0 bases, in that order; junction bases with no gene match: 2. This sample was shared with a second study, whose subject was human thymus T cells. As reported in that work: Having corrective surgery for congenital heart defects, healthy Finnish infants were the ones who donated. In corrective heart surgery, resections were taken, and these provided the thymus tissue. Related work showed strongly overlapping thymic repertoires across unrelated individuals.

The clonotype comes from a boy under two years old with a congenital heart defect. V gene TRBV9 combines with J gene TRBJ2-1; 7 bases are shared with TRBD2. Sequencing used thymocytes. Here the CDR3 DNA reads TGTGCCAGCAGCGTCGAGCGGGGCTCCTACAATGAGCAGTTCTTC. The encoded protein is CASSVERGSYNEQFF.